This entry lists 20 T cell receptor beta chains sequenced from one sample in a study of PD-L1 blockade in urothelial cancer. Time point indicated: peripheral blood 6 weeks after treatment start. Measured with immunoSEQ multiplex PCR; TCRdb has only the in-frame clones, and not every one. Counted here are 40,000 to 55,000 clones, around 90% occurring once; the ten biggest clones make up 6% to 8%. Specimen: PBMCs, collected around atezolizumab (anti-PD-L1) treatment. The receptors derive from a man between 65 and 85 years old with urothelial cancer.

This chain joins TRBV27 and TRBJ2-7, with a weak D call TRBD2 (6 bases). Trimming pared 5 bases from V and 3 bases from J, leaving 14 bases between. The germline CDR1 and CDR2 sequences are MNHEY and SMNVEV (reference sequence). This CDR3 is 14 amino acids long. CDR3 nucleotide sequence: TGTGCCAGCAGTCGGAGGGAGACGGTCTACGAGCAGTACTTC. As protein: CASSRRETVYEQYF.

The CDR3 DNA reads TGTGCCAGTAGTATAGGACAGGGATCTTCCTACGAGCAGTACTTC. As protein: CASSIGQGSSYEQYF. The rearrangement links TRBV19 to TRBJ2-7; 7 nucleotides align to TRBD1. Germline assignment: CDR1 LNHDA and CDR2 SQIVND (reference sequence). The length of the CDR3 is 15 residues. Losses at the gene ends were 1 base for V and 1 base for J; bases not matched to a gene: 4.

The J gene is TRBJ2-1, the V gene TRBV5-1; 7 positions agree with TRBD1. The CDR3 loop spans 18 amino acids. Germline V lookup: CDR1 SGHRS, CDR2 YFSETQ. The ends lost 0 bases at V and 1 base at J; junction bases unmatched: 10. CDR3 sequence (DNA): TGCGCCAGCAGCTTGGCCCGCGACAGGGCGGCGTCCTACAATGAGCAGTTCTTC. It encodes CASSLARDRAASYNEQFF.

This clone showed up just once. The chain joins TRBV21-1 to TRBJ2-4; no DNA check was done on the table's D call, TRBD1. TRBV21-1 is a recognized pseudogene. The CDR3 covers 16 residues. CDR3 nucleotide sequence: TGTGCCAGCAGCCCACCCCCGGACAGCGACGGACTCATTCAGTACTTC. Amino acid sequence: CASSPPPDSDGLIQYF.

The chain has TRBV5-1 and TRBJ1-2; the match to TRBD1 covers 10 bases. The CDR3 has 14 amino acids. Germline V CDR1 and CDR2: SGHRS, YFSETQ. Trimming cost V 4 bases and J 7 bases; bases outside gene matches: 7. The CDR3 region has the DNA TGCGCCAGCAGCCCTGACAGGGGGCGGGGTGGCTACACCTTC. The encoded protein is CASSPDRGRGGYTF.

This chain uses TRBV6-5 with TRBJ1-5, with D tentatively TRBD1 (6 bases). Germline CDR1 is MNHEY and CDR2 is SVGAGI. The CDR3 spans 14 residues. V lost 4 bases to trimming and J lost 3 bases, with 10 bases between them. CDR3 amino acids: CASSSRGYNQPQHF. The CDR3 DNA reads TGTGCCAGCAGTTCCAGGGGATACAATCAGCCCCAGCATTTT.

DNA of the CDR3: TGTGCCAGCAGCCGAACCGGGACATCGTATGAAAAACTGTTTTTT. This codes for CASSRTGTSYEKLFF. This sequence joins TRBV5-6 and TRBJ1-4, with TRBD1 as a possible D gene (6 bases). V lost 4 bases, J lost 6 bases, and 16 bases lay in between. CDR1 and CDR2 (germline): SGHDT, YYEEEE. CDR3 length equals 15 residues.

This sequence joins TRBV27 and TRBJ2-1; the match to TRBD2 covers 8 bases. Unmatched junction bases numbered 11, after V lost 5 bases and J lost 5 bases. CDR1 and CDR2 from the germline V gene are MNHEY and SMNVEV (reference sequence). The CDR3 is 16 residues long. The DNA of the CDR3 is TGTGCCAGCAGTCCTGGTAGACTAGCGAGAAACAATGAGCAGTTCTTC. Encoded protein: CASSPGRLARNNEQFF.

This clone appeared a single time. This rearrangement joins TRBV5-1 to TRBJ2-1; weak D call: TRBD1 (6 bases). V was trimmed by 4 bases and J by 3 bases, leaving 17 bases between them. Germline V gives CDR1 SGHRS, CDR2 YFSETQ. CDR3 length equals 16 residues. The CDR3 protein is CASSPATGLNYNEQFF. Written as DNA, the CDR3 is TGCGCCAGCAGCCCAGCGACAGGACTGAACTACAATGAGCAGTTCTTC.

The chain couples TRBV6-6 to TRBJ1-2, with 11 positions matching TRBD1. Germline V CDR1 and CDR2: MNHNY, SVGAGI (reference sequence). The CDR3 loop spans 13 amino acids. CDR3 residues: CAVRDRGNYGYTF. The CDR3 DNA is TGTGCTGTCCGGGACAGGGGGAACTATGGCTACACCTTC.

V and J are TRBV11-2 and TRBJ2-5, with D hard to call. V lost 3 bases, J lost 5 bases, and 13 bases lay in between. The CDR3 contains 14 residues. CDR1 is SGHAT, CDR2 FQNNGV, per germline. The CDR3 nucleotides read TGTGCCAGCAGCTTTGGGCCAGTCACCGAGACCCAGTACTTC. It specifies CASSFGPVTETQYF.

The chain carries TRBV10-3 and TRBJ2-7; 7 positions agree with TRBD2. J lost 5 bases, V lost 0 bases, and 13 bases had no gene match. The germline V gene has CDR1 ENHRY and CDR2 SYGVKD. This CDR3 comprises 17 residues. This CDR3 is CAISESPLAGEPNEQYF. CDR3 nucleotides: TGTGCCATCAGTGAGTCGCCCTTGGCGGGAGAACCGAACGAGCAGTACTTC.

The J gene is TRBJ2-1, the V gene TRBV29-1; perhaps TRBD1 as D (6 bases). V was clipped by 6 bases and J by 4 bases, with 13 bases between them. Germline V CDR1 and CDR2: SQVTM, ANQGSEA. CDR3 size: 13 residues. CDR3 DNA sequence: TGCAGCGTCCACTCGACAGGATACAATGAGCAGTTCTTC. This sequence encodes CSVHSTGYNEQFF.

The chain uses TRBV7-9 and TRBJ2-3; unclear D gene. With 2 bases removed from V and 5 bases from J, the gap between germline ends came to 11 bases. The CDR3 is 14 residues long. From germline, CDR1 is SEHNR and CDR2 FQNEAQ (reference sequence). CDR3 sequence (DNA): TGTGCCAGCAGCTTAAAAGCTCCTGGAGATACGCAGTATTTT. Translation gives CASSLKAPGDTQYF.

This chain joins TRBV5-3 and TRBJ2-1, with 7 positions matching TRBD1. TRBV5-3 is identified as an open reading frame with a role that is uncertain. The junction had 9 bases not matched to a gene; V was cut back by 4 bases and J by 2 bases. This CDR3 contains 16 residues. The CDR3 DNA reads TGTGCCAGAAGCAAGAGACAGGGTCGGCCCTACAATGAGCAGTTCTTC. It is translated as CARSKRQGRPYNEQFF.

The chain couples TRBV6-5 to TRBJ1-1, with D possibly TRBD1 on 6 matching bases. Germline V CDR1 and CDR2: MNHEY, SVGAGI. There are 16 residues in the CDR3. V lost 3 bases, J lost 0 bases, and 14 bases lay in between. CDR3: CASSYRTGPVNTEAFF. DNA for the CDR3: TGTGCCAGCAGTTATCGCACAGGGCCCGTGAACACTGAAGCTTTCTTT.

The chain employs TRBV7-8 and TRBJ2-7; 12 bases match TRBD2. Losses at the gene ends were 5 bases for V and 3 bases for J; bases not matched to a gene: 5. CDR1 is SGHVS and CDR2 is FQNEAQ in the germline V gene. This CDR3 has 15 residues. CDR3 amino acids: CASSTRTSGDYEQYF. The CDR3 DNA sequence: TGTGCCAGCAGCACGAGGACTAGCGGGGACTACGAGCAGTACTTC.

The sample holds a few counts of this clone. The chain recombines TRBV19 with TRBJ1-2; the D gene is possibly TRBD1 (5 bases). CDR1 and CDR2 (germline): LNHDA, SQIVND (reference sequence). The ends were cut back, 6 bases at V and 4 bases at J, with 18 bases in the middle. CDR3 length: 15 amino acids. DNA of the CDR3: TGTGCCAGTAGGATCCAAGGGGATCTTATCTATGGCTACACCTTC. As protein: CASRIQGDLIYGYTF.

The chain joins TRBV27 to TRBJ2-1, with D hard to call. The CDR3 spans 11 residues. Trimming removed 2 bases at V and 9 bases at J, with 5 bases between. Germline V lookup: CDR1 MNHEY, CDR2 SMNVEV (reference sequence). The chain's CDR3 is CASSLGSEQFF. CDR3 in DNA: TGTGCCAGCAGTTTAGGCTCTGAGCAGTTCTTC.

The V gene is TRBV7-3, the J gene TRBJ2-6; D remains ambiguous. Trimming took 2 bases from V and 4 from J, leaving 18 bases between them. The CDR3 has 18 residues. CDR1 is SGHTA and CDR2 is FQGTGA in the germline V gene. CDR3 residues: CASSLGRPELWGANVLTF. The CDR3 nucleotides read TGTGCCAGCAGCTTAGGTCGGCCGGAGTTATGGGGGGCCAACGTCCTGACTTTC.